A single T cell receptor beta chain is shown here with its context. These data belong to a study of blood T cell repertoires in COVID-19. The CDR3 consists of 15 residues. The germline CDR1 and CDR2 sequences are LNHDA and SQIVND (reference sequence). The V end lost 7 bases, the J end lost 1 base, and 16 bases lay between the germline ends. Clones were read by immunoSEQ multiplex PCR, and TCRdb kept only the in-frame ones, dropping some. The sample yields 120,000 to 150,000 clones, 80% to 90% seen once. The TCR was taken from a woman aged 55-69 years with COVID-19, enrolled during active disease. Material for sequencing was peripheral blood. The J gene is TRBJ2-5, the V gene TRBV19; TRBD1 might be the D (7 bases). This chain's CDR3 is CASTLGGQLQETQYF. For the CDR3, the DNA is TGTGCCAGTACCCTCGGGGGACAGCTCCAAGAGACCCAGTACTTC.